The rows below give T cell receptor beta chains drawn from one sample of a study of T cells in localized non-small cell lung cancer. The assay was immunoSEQ multiplex PCR, and TCRdb's table has in-frame clones only and misses some. Of about 33,000 clones listed, roughly nine tenths are singletons. This specimen was PBMCs, taken before any cancer treatment. Every receptor here comes from a man aged 35 to 69 with stage II lung adenocarcinoma. The CDR3 runs from the conserved cysteine through the conserved F or W. The order of the fields is D gene, V gene, clone size, J gene, CDR3 protein, CDR3 DNA. The D gene is left open where the match is weak. Clone size, where shown, is once, few, many, or a class for clones that have expanded.

d_call: NA; v_call: TRBV28; clone_size: NA; j_call: TRBJ1-6; cdr3_aa: CASSRPGSYNSPLHF; cdr3_nt: TGTGCCAGCAGCCGCCCGGGCTCCTATAATTCACCCCTCCACTTT
d_call: NA; v_call: TRBV9; clone_size: NA; j_call: TRBJ2-7; cdr3_aa: CASSTQMGEQYF; cdr3_nt: TGTGCCAGCAGCACACAAATGGGCGAGCAGTACTTC
d_call: TRBD1; v_call: TRBV4-1; clone_size: once; j_call: TRBJ2-2; cdr3_aa: CASSSRQGGTGELFF; cdr3_nt: TGCGCCAGCAGCTCCCGACAGGGTGGCACCGGGGAGCTGTTTTTT
d_call: NA; v_call: TRBV25-1; clone_size: NA; j_call: TRBJ1-2; cdr3_aa: CASSEGGGYGYTF; cdr3_nt: TGTGCCAGCAGTGAAGGCGGAGGGTATGGCTACACCTTC
d_call: NA; v_call: TRBV4-3; clone_size: once; j_call: TRBJ1-1; cdr3_aa: CASSHDRYREAFF; cdr3_nt: TGCGCCAGCAGCCATGACAGATATCGTGAAGCTTTCTTT
d_call: TRBD1; v_call: TRBV28; clone_size: once; j_call: TRBJ1-2; cdr3_aa: CASSSPETGGPFDF; cdr3_nt: TGTGCCAGCAGTTCCCCCGAGACAGGGGGCCCCTTTGACTTC
d_call: NA; v_call: TRBV28; clone_size: NA; j_call: TRBJ2-1; cdr3_aa: CASSFGGSYNEQFF; cdr3_nt: TGTGCCAGCAGTTTTGGGGGCTCCTACAATGAGCAGTTCTTC
d_call: NA; v_call: TRBV20-1; clone_size: NA; j_call: TRBJ2-5; cdr3_aa: CSARPEETQYF; cdr3_nt: TGCAGTGCTAGGCCTGAAGAGACCCAGTACTTC
d_call: NA; v_call: TRBV6-4; clone_size: once; j_call: TRBJ1-5; cdr3_aa: CAYFQDRPLPGASNQPQHF; cdr3_nt: TGTGCCTACTTCCAGGACAGACCCCTCCCTGGAGCGAGCAATCAGCCCCAGCATTTT
d_call: NA; v_call: TRBV21-1; clone_size: NA; j_call: TRBJ2-3; cdr3_aa: CAFSRGRRSTDTQYF; cdr3_nt: TGTGCCTTCAGTAGGGGGAGACGTAGCACAGATACGCAGTATTTT
d_call: NA; v_call: TRBV6-5; clone_size: NA; j_call: TRBJ1-1; cdr3_aa: CASSYEKNTEAFF; cdr3_nt: TGTGCCAGCAGTTACGAGAAGAACACTGAAGCTTTCTTT
d_call: NA; v_call: TRBV2; clone_size: NA; j_call: TRBJ2-6; cdr3_aa: CASTRDGGGANVLTF; cdr3_nt: TGTGCCAGCACCAGAGACGGCGGGGGGGCCAACGTCCTGACTTTC
d_call: TRBD2; v_call: TRBV4-1; clone_size: NA; j_call: TRBJ2-2; cdr3_aa: CASSPRVGGAGELFF; cdr3_nt: TGCGCCAGCAGCCCCCGGGTTGGGGGGGCCGGGGAGCTGTTTTTT
d_call: NA; v_call: TRBV14; clone_size: NA; j_call: TRBJ2-7; cdr3_aa: CASSQGTYEQYF; cdr3_nt: TGTGCCAGCAGCCAAGGTACCTACGAGCAGTACTTC
d_call: NA; v_call: TRBV28; clone_size: NA; j_call: TRBJ1-1; cdr3_aa: CASSLNVMGTEAFF; cdr3_nt: TGTGCCAGCAGTTTAAATGTCATGGGCACTGAAGCTTTCTTT
d_call: NA; v_call: TRBV6-5; clone_size: NA; j_call: TRBJ2-3; cdr3_aa: CASSGDFGTDTQYF; cdr3_nt: TGTGCCAGCAGCGGGGACTTTGGGACAGATACGCAGTATTTT
d_call: NA; v_call: TRBV6-6; clone_size: NA; j_call: TRBJ1-5; cdr3_aa: CASSLQQGQPQHF; cdr3_nt: TGTGCCAGCAGTTTACAACAGGGACAGCCCCAGCATTTT
d_call: NA; v_call: TRBV6-4; clone_size: once; j_call: TRBJ1-2; cdr3_aa: CASSDSTQARRGYTF; cdr3_nt: TGTGCCAGCAGTGACTCCACACAGGCGCGGCGTGGCTACACCTTC
d_call: NA; v_call: TRBV11-2; clone_size: NA; j_call: TRBJ2-7; cdr3_aa: CASSLILGIGAYEQYF; cdr3_nt: TGTGCCAGCAGCTTAATATTGGGGATAGGGGCCTACGAGCAGTACTTC
d_call: TRBD2; v_call: TRBV9; clone_size: NA; j_call: TRBJ2-7; cdr3_aa: CASSVGWLAGPEQYF; cdr3_nt: TGTGCCAGCAGCGTAGGTTGGCTAGCGGGACCCGAGCAGTACTTC
d_call: NA; v_call: TRBV5-5; clone_size: NA; j_call: TRBJ2-1; cdr3_aa: CASSPVDNFEQFF; cdr3_nt: TGTGCCAGCAGCCCTGTGGATAATTTTGAGCAGTTCTTC
d_call: NA; v_call: TRBV2; clone_size: NA; j_call: TRBJ1-4; cdr3_aa: CASSEAGGLSNEKLFF; cdr3_nt: TGTGCCAGCAGTGAAGCTGGGGGACTAAGTAATGAAAAACTGTTTTTT
d_call: NA; v_call: TRBV9; clone_size: NA; j_call: TRBJ2-7; cdr3_aa: CASSSHRDFYEQYF; cdr3_nt: TGTGCCAGCAGCTCCCACAGGGATTTCTACGAGCAGTACTTC
d_call: TRBD1; v_call: TRBV5-5; clone_size: NA; j_call: TRBJ1-1; cdr3_aa: CASSQTGLPEAFF; cdr3_nt: TGTGCCAGCAGCCAGACAGGGTTGCCTGAAGCTTTCTTT
d_call: NA; v_call: TRBV29-1; clone_size: NA; j_call: TRBJ2-1; cdr3_aa: CSVELQNPYNEQFF; cdr3_nt: TGCAGCGTTGAGTTACAGAACCCTTACAATGAGCAGTTCTTC
d_call: NA; v_call: TRBV2; clone_size: NA; j_call: TRBJ2-7; cdr3_aa: CASSEGAFRSYEQYF; cdr3_nt: TGTGCCAGCAGTGAGGGGGCATTTCGCTCCTACGAGCAGTACTTC
d_call: TRBD1; v_call: TRBV28; clone_size: once; j_call: TRBJ2-5; cdr3_aa: CASRQFSMGQGYQETQYF; cdr3_nt: TGTGCCAGCCGGCAGTTTTCGATGGGACAGGGTTACCAAGAGACCCAGTACTTC
d_call: TRBD1; v_call: TRBV6-5; clone_size: NA; j_call: TRBJ1-2; cdr3_aa: CASSYLGTAIGYGYTF; cdr3_nt: TGTGCCAGCAGTTACCTAGGGACAGCTATCGGCTATGGCTACACCTTC
d_call: NA; v_call: TRBV6-1; clone_size: NA; j_call: TRBJ2-1; cdr3_aa: CASSEAQSRGLQFF; cdr3_nt: TGTGCCAGCAGTGAAGCGCAATCTCGAGGACTCCAGTTCTTC
d_call: NA; v_call: TRBV5-6; clone_size: NA; j_call: TRBJ2-7; cdr3_aa: CASSLAGRSYEQYF; cdr3_nt: TGTGCCAGCAGCTTGGCGGGTAGGTCCTACGAGCAGTACTTC
d_call: NA; v_call: TRBV4-2; clone_size: NA; j_call: TRBJ2-1; cdr3_aa: CASSQGDYIYNEQFF; cdr3_nt: TGTGCCAGCAGCCAAGGAGACTACATTTACAATGAGCAGTTCTTC
d_call: TRBD2; v_call: TRBV19; clone_size: NA; j_call: TRBJ2-2; cdr3_aa: CASSRTSGRLSGELFF; cdr3_nt: TGTGCCAGTAGTAGGACTAGCGGGAGACTCTCCGGGGAGCTGTTTTTT
d_call: NA; v_call: TRBV6-1; clone_size: NA; j_call: TRBJ2-7; cdr3_aa: CASSPNAGQGQYF; cdr3_nt: TGTGCCAGCAGTCCAAACGCAGGGCAGGGGCAGTACTTC
d_call: TRBD2; v_call: TRBV7-8; clone_size: NA; j_call: TRBJ2-7; cdr3_aa: CASSWTASGRITYEQYF; cdr3_nt: TGTGCCAGCAGCTGGACGGCTAGCGGGAGGATAACCTACGAGCAGTACTTC
d_call: TRBD1; v_call: TRBV5-4; clone_size: NA; j_call: TRBJ2-2; cdr3_aa: CASSYDRGNTGELFF; cdr3_nt: TGTGCCAGCAGCTATGACAGGGGAAACACCGGGGAGCTGTTTTTT
d_call: NA; v_call: TRBV30; clone_size: NA; j_call: TRBJ2-3; cdr3_aa: CAWGVNLNTGTQYF; cdr3_nt: TGTGCCTGGGGTGTAAATCTTAACACAGGTACGCAGTATTTT
d_call: TRBD2; v_call: TRBV18; clone_size: NA; j_call: TRBJ2-1; cdr3_aa: CASSLRLGTRTPVGPFNEQFF; cdr3_nt: TGTGCCAGCTCCCTCAGGTTGGGGACTAGGACACCAGTGGGCCCTTTTAATGAGCAGTTCTTC
d_call: NA; v_call: TRBV2; clone_size: NA; j_call: TRBJ1-5; cdr3_aa: CASSEVRALGQPQHF; cdr3_nt: TGTGCCAGCAGTGAAGTTCGGGCTCTAGGGCAGCCCCAGCATTTT
d_call: NA; v_call: TRBV13; clone_size: NA; j_call: TRBJ1-2; cdr3_aa: CASTLFGGEYGYTF; cdr3_nt: TGTGCCAGCACCCTTTTTGGAGGGGAGTATGGCTACACCTTC
d_call: NA; v_call: TRBV7-2; clone_size: medium-sized; j_call: TRBJ2-1; cdr3_aa: CASSLAAGANEQFF; cdr3_nt: TGTGCCAGCAGCTTAGCGGCGGGGGCTAATGAGCAGTTCTTC
d_call: TRBD2; v_call: TRBV10-3; clone_size: NA; j_call: TRBJ2-3; cdr3_aa: CAISETSGSITDTQYF; cdr3_nt: TGTGCCATCAGTGAAACTAGCGGGAGTATCACAGATACGCAGTATTTT
d_call: NA; v_call: TRBV7-8; clone_size: NA; j_call: TRBJ2-3; cdr3_aa: CASSLATTVADTQYF; cdr3_nt: TGTGCCAGCAGCTTAGCCACGACTGTGGCAGATACGCAGTATTTT
d_call: NA; v_call: TRBV19; clone_size: NA; j_call: TRBJ1-5; cdr3_aa: CASSGGQGSWPQHF; cdr3_nt: TGTGCCAGTAGTGGGGGGCAGGGTTCGTGGCCCCAGCATTTT
d_call: NA; v_call: TRBV18; clone_size: NA; j_call: TRBJ1-1; cdr3_aa: CASSPLLLGETEAFF; cdr3_nt: TGTGCCAGCTCACCTCTCCTTCTGGGTGAGACTGAAGCTTTCTTT
d_call: NA; v_call: TRBV19; clone_size: NA; j_call: TRBJ1-3; cdr3_aa: CASENRLALSGNTIYF; cdr3_nt: TGTGCCAGCGAAAACAGGCTCGCCCTTTCTGGAAACACCATATATTTT
d_call: NA; v_call: TRBV7-9; clone_size: NA; j_call: TRBJ1-2; cdr3_aa: CASSLDHRGYYGYTF; cdr3_nt: TGTGCCAGCAGCTTAGATCACAGAGGCTACTATGGCTACACCTTC
d_call: TRBD1; v_call: TRBV5-1; clone_size: NA; j_call: TRBJ2-2; cdr3_aa: CASSQGALNTGELFF; cdr3_nt: TGCGCCAGCAGTCAGGGGGCTTTGAACACCGGGGAGCTGTTTTTT
d_call: NA; v_call: TRBV7-2; clone_size: NA; j_call: TRBJ1-1; cdr3_aa: CASSHNRRATEAFF; cdr3_nt: TGTGCCAGCAGCCATAACCGGAGGGCCACTGAAGCTTTCTTT
d_call: NA; v_call: TRBV9; clone_size: NA; j_call: TRBJ1-1; cdr3_aa: CASSVGPEGGREAFF; cdr3_nt: TGTGCCAGCAGCGTAGGGCCTGAAGGGGGACGTGAAGCTTTCTTT
d_call: NA; v_call: TRBV14; clone_size: NA; j_call: TRBJ2-7; cdr3_aa: CASSQGRAVAYEQYF; cdr3_nt: TGTGCCAGCAGCCAAGGGCGGGCGGTGGCCTACGAGCAGTACTTC